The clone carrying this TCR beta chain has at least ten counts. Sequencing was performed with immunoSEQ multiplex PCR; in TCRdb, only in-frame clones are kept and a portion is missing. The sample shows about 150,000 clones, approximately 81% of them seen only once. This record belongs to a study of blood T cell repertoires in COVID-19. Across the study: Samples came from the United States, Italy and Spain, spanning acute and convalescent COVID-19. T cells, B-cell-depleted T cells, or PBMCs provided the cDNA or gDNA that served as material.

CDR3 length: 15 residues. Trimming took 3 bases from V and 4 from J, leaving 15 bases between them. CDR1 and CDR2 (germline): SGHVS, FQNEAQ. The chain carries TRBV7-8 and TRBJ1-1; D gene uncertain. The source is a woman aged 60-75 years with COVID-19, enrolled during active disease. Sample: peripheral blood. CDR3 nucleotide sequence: TGTGCCAGCAGCTTTTTTGAGGGTTCGGGCACTGAAGCTTTCTTT. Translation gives CASSFFEGSGTEAFF.